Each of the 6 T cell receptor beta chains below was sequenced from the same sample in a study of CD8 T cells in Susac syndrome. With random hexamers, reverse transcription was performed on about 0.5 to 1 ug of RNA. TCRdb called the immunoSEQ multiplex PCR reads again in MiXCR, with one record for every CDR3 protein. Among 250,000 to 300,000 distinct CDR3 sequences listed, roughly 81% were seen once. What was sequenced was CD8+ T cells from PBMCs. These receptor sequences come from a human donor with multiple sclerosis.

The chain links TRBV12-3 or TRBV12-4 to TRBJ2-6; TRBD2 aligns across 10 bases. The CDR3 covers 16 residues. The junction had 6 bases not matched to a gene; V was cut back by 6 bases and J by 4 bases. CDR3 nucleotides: TGTGCCAGCAGGCCTAGCGGGAGCGGGGGGGCCAACGTCCTGACTTTC. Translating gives CASRPSGSGGANVLTF.

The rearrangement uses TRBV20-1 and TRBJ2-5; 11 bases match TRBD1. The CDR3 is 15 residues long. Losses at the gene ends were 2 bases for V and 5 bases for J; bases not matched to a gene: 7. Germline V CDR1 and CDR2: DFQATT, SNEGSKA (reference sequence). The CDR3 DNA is TGCAGTGCTAGATTCGGACAGGGGGCATGGGAGACCCAGTACTTC. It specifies CSARFGQGAWETQYF.

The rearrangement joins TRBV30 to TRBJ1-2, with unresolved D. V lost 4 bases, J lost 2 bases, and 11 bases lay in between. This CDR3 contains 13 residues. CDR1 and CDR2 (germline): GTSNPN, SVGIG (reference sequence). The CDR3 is CAWKNDDNYGYTF. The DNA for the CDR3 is TGTGCCTGGAAAAATGACGACAACTATGGCTACACCTTC.

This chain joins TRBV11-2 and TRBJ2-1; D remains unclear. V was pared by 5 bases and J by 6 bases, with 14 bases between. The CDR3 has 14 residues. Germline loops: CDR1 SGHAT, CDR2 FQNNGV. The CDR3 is CASSPRRNLNEQFF. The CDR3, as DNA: TGTGCCAGCAGCCCGCGCCGGAACCTCAATGAGCAGTTCTTC. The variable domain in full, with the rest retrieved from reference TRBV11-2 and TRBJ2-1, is EAGVAQSPRYKIIEKRQSVAFWCNPISGHATLYWYQQILGQGPKLLIQFQNNGVVDDSQLPKDRFSAERLKGVDSTLKIQPAKLEDSAVYLCASSPRRNLNEQFFGPGTRLTVL.

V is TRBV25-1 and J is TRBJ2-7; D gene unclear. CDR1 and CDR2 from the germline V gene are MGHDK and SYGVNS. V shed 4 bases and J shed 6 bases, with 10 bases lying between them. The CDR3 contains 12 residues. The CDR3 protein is CASSGSGLEQYF. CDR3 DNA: TGTGCCAGCAGTGGCTCGGGCCTCGAGCAGTACTTC.

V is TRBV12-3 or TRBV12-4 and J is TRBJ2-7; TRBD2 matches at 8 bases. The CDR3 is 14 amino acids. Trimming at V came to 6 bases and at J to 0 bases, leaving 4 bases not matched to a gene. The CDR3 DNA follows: TGTGCCAGCAGCCGGGAGGGAAGCTCCTACGAGCAGTACTTC. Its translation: CASSREGSSYEQYF.